This entry features one TCR beta chain sequence. This CDR3 spans 14 amino acids. Trimming took 2 bases from V and 0 from J, leaving 7 bases between them. Germline V gene sequence: CDR1 LNHDA, CDR2 SQIVND (reference sequence). This entry comes from a study of cytomegalovirus exposure and HLA in healthy donors. The PCR had 60 Vbeta and 13 Jbeta primers. Some clones are missing from TCRdb's copy, which holds only in-frame ones; the method was immunoSEQ multiplex PCR. The table includes about 160,000 clones, roughly four fifths detected once. The sequence was obtained from a male donor in good health and CMV-seropositive. What was sequenced was PBMCs. This sequence joins TRBV19 and TRBJ1-1, with a weak D call TRBD1 (6 bases). The DNA of the CDR3 is TGTGCCAGTAGTATAACAGGGATGAACACTGAAGCTTTCTTT. Its translation is CASSITGMNTEAFF. Full variable domain (outside the CDR3, taken from reference TRBV19 and TRBJ1-1): DGGITQSPKYLFRKEGQNVTLSCEQNLNHDAMYWYRQDPGQGLRLIYYSQIVNDFQKGDIAEGYSVSREKKESFPLTVTSAQKNPTAFYLCASSITGMNTEAFFGQGTRLTVV.